A single sample gave rise to the 15 T cell receptor beta chains below, sequenced in a study of Ad26.COV2.S vaccination and SARS-CoV-2 variants. The protocol was immunoSEQ multiplex PCR, while the TCRdb copy is restricted to in-frame clones and leaves out a portion. The sample holds roughly 450,000 clones, approximately 92% seen once. Treatment reported: roughly 19 received Ad26.COV2.S at low or high dose, single or two shots; about 5 received placebo; per-sample allocation not given. At day 63 after the first vaccine or placebo injection, samples were drawn. Here the sequenced sample was peripheral blood, taken in a trial of Ad26.COV2.S vaccine versus placebo. These TCRs come from a person between 18 and 65 years old who received the Ad26.COV2.S COVID-19 vaccine or a placebo.

The V call is TRBV7-8, the J call TRBJ2-3, with a possible D match to TRBD2 (6 bases). Germline lookup yields CDR1 SGHVS and CDR2 FQNEAQ. Trimming took off 5 bases at V and 0 bases at J, with 12 bases between the two ends. The CDR3 consists of 15 residues. This CDR3 is CASSRAGPSTDTQYF. The CDR3 DNA reads as TGTGCCAGCAGCCGAGCGGGCCCGAGCACAGATACGCAGTATTTT.

The gene calls are TRBV24-1 and TRBJ1-5, with a possible D match to TRBD1 (5 bases). CDR3 size: 19 residues. From germline, CDR1 is KGHDR and CDR2 SFDVKD. V gave up 12 bases and J gave up 5 bases, with 34 bases separating them. As DNA, the CDR3 is TGTGCCCGAGATGGGCGGGGACGGCGGGGCCGCTTATTTGATCAGCCCCAGCATTTT. Translating it yields CARDGRGRRGRLFDQPQHF.

V usage is TRBV28 and J usage is TRBJ2-7; D unresolved. The V end lost 3 bases, the J end lost 5 bases, and 11 bases lay between the germline ends. The CDR3 has 13 amino acids. The germline V gene has CDR1 MDHEN and CDR2 SYDVKM. CDR3 protein: CASSLRFLNEQYF. The CDR3 DNA sequence: TGTGCCAGCAGTTTGAGGTTTCTTAACGAGCAGTACTTC.

This chain connects TRBV28 to TRBJ1-5; 10 nucleotides align to TRBD1. The germline V gene has CDR1 MDHEN and CDR2 SYDVKM. V lost 2 bases, J lost 4 bases, and 14 bases stayed unmatched. There are 19 residues in the CDR3. This chain's CDR3 is CASSLPVGTGVDWNQPQHF. For the CDR3, the DNA is TGTGCCAGCAGTTTACCCGTCGGGACAGGGGTCGATTGGAATCAGCCCCAGCATTTT. Combining the CDR3 with reference TRBV28 and TRBJ1-5 gives the whole variable domain DVKVTQSSRYLVKRTGEKVFLECVQDMDHENMFWYRQDPGLGLRLIYFSYDVKMKEKGDIPEGYSVSREKKERFSLILESASTNQTSMYLCASSLPVGTGVDWNQPQHFGDGTRLSIL.

This clone is a singleton in its sample. Different DNA sequences within this sample yield the same CDR3. The chain is built from TRBV7-2 and TRBJ2-2; D not certain. The CDR3 has 12 residues. Trimming cost V 1 base and J 6 bases, with 3 bases left between them. Germline assignment: CDR1 SGHTA and CDR2 FQGNSA. As DNA, the CDR3 is TGTGCCAGCAGCTTAGGATCCGGGGAGCTGTTTTTT. Translated: CASSLGSGELFF.

Of note for this clone: The sample carries other DNA sequences with the same CDR3. The chain is built from TRBV4-3 and TRBJ2-7; 8 positions match TRBD2. V shed 0 bases and J 2 bases; nucleotides not matched to a gene: 3. The CDR3 runs to 15 residues. In germline, CDR1 is LGHNA, CDR2 YSLEER. CDR3 amino acids: CASSQDLGRAYEQYF. The CDR3 DNA reads TGCGCCAGCAGCCAAGATCTCGGGAGGGCCTACGAGCAGTACTTC.

V usage is TRBV18 and J usage is TRBJ1-2, with 7 nucleotides matching TRBD1. V was pared by 4 bases and J by 0 bases, with 2 bases of the junction left unmatched. This CDR3 is 14 amino acids long. The germline gives CDR1 KGHSH, CDR2 LQKENI. CDR3 loop: CASSLGTANYGYTF. CDR3 nucleotides: TGTGCCAGCTCACTTGGGACAGCTAACTATGGCTACACCTTC.

This chain uses TRBV6-5 with TRBJ2-6; D is uncertain. The V and J ends lost 5 bases and 4 bases respectively, with 9 bases between them. The germline V gene encodes CDR1 MNHEY and CDR2 SVGAGI. The CDR3 has 14 residues. CDR3 loop: CASSPLGGANVLTF. As DNA, the CDR3 is TGTGCCAGCAGTCCGTTGGGCGGGGCCAACGTCCTGACTTTC.

The gene calls are TRBV7-2 and TRBJ2-2, with D uncertain. Deletions cut 0 bases from V and 7 bases from J, with 6 bases between. CDR1 and CDR2 (germline): SGHTA, FQGNSA. The CDR3 consists of 13 residues. CDR3 protein: CASSLAFDGELFF. The CDR3 coding sequence is TGTGCCAGCAGCTTAGCTTTTGACGGGGAGCTGTTTTTT. The full variable domain, rest sourced from reference TRBV7-2 and TRBJ2-2, is GAGVSQSPSNKVTEKGKDVELRCDPISGHTALYWYRQSLGQGLEFLIYFQGNSAPDKSGLPSDRFSAERTGGSVSTLTIQRTQQEDSAVYLCASSLAFDGELFFGEGSRLTVL.

The rearrangement uses TRBV12-3 or TRBV12-4 and TRBJ2-5, with D possibly TRBD2 on 7 matching bases. The V gene lost 7 bases and the J gene lost 4 bases, with 13 bases spanning the gap. The CDR3 loop spans 13 amino acids. CDR3 region: CASTKGGRETQYF. The CDR3 nucleotides are TGTGCCAGCACGAAGGGGGGGAGAGAGACCCAGTACTTC.

The chain couples TRBV5-1 to TRBJ2-7; D is undetermined. CDR3 length: 13 residues. CDR1 SGHRS and CDR2 YFSETQ come from the germline V gene. Trimming shortened V by 0 bases and J by 9 bases, and 13 bases separated the two germline ends. CDR3 bases: TGCGCCAGCAGCTTGGCAGCAGGCCCCGCGCAGTACTTC. It translates to CASSLAAGPAQYF.

The chain links TRBV3-1 (or the pseudogene TRBV3-2) to TRBJ1-2, with 10 bases matching TRBD1. CDR3 length equals 14 residues. Trimming removed 7 bases from V and 6 bases from J; junction bases left unmatched: 8. Germline V CDR1 and CDR2: LGHDT, YNNKEL (reference sequence). The DNA of the CDR3 is TGTGCCAGCACCGAAACCGGGACAGGGGATGGCTACACCTTC. Its translation: CASTETGTGDGYTF.

This chain joins TRBV5-1 and TRBJ2-1; 7 nucleotides line up with TRBD2. Germline trimming cut 0 bases from V and 4 bases from J; bases unmatched to any gene: 13. The CDR3 contains 18 residues. Germline CDR1 reads SGHRS; CDR2 reads YFSETQ. CDR3 sequence reads: CASSLVPPSGTGYNEQFF. CDR3 in DNA: TGCGCCAGCAGCTTGGTCCCCCCAAGCGGGACCGGGTACAATGAGCAGTTCTTC. Filled out from reference TRBV5-1 and TRBJ2-1, the complete variable domain reads KAGVTQTPRYLIKTRGQQVTLSCSPISGHRSVSWYQQTPGQGLQFLFEYFSETQRNKGNFPGRFSGRQFSNSRSEMNVSTLELGDSALYLCASSLVPPSGTGYNEQFFGPGTRLTVL.

V gene TRBV13 combines with J gene TRBJ2-3; TRBD2 agrees at 13 bases. CDR3 length equals 19 residues. Germline V gene sequence: CDR1 PRHDT, CDR2 FYEKMQ (reference sequence). V was pared by 4 bases and J by 5 bases, with 15 bases of the junction left unmatched. The CDR3: CASSSPSTSGRVDEDTQYF. The CDR3 coding sequence is TGTGCCAGCAGCTCCCCCTCTACTAGCGGGAGGGTGGACGAAGATACGCAGTATTTT.

This chain joins TRBV5-6 and TRBJ1-5; D possibly corresponds to TRBD1 (6 bases). The V and J ends lost 3 bases and 0 bases respectively, with 19 bases between them. The CDR3 length is 18 residues. CDR1 and CDR2 from the germline V gene are SGHDT and YYEEEE. The DNA of the CDR3 is TGTGCCAGCAGCTCCTCGGAACAGGGAACATATAGCAATCAGCCCCAGCATTTT. Its translation: CASSSSEQGTYSNQPQHF.